This T cell receptor (beta chain) originates from a study of blood T cells in healthy people across ages. Findings of the study overall: Naive CD4+ cell counts and diversity both ran higher in long-lived than in aged donors.

J was trimmed by 11 bases and V by 0 bases; bases with no gene match: 6. This CDR3 has 13 residues. Sample-barcoded 5' priming and a J-beta primer mix drove a second PCR of roughly 6 to 12 cycles. Each of the cDNA molecules was tagged by a template-switch adaptor with 12 random nucleotides. TCRdb analysed the 5' RACE reads with MiXCR anew, one entry per CDR3 protein. The data hold around 800,000 distinct CDR3 sequences, with 53% observed a single time. Of note for this clonotype: Its antigen is currently unknown.

Total RNA extraction produced at least 5.5 micrograms (per sample) for the study. The material sequenced was blood. The chain combines TRBV12-3 or TRBV12-4 with TRBJ1-1; 7 positions match TRBD1. The clonotype originates from a man older than 75 in good health. CDR3 region: CASSLAEGAVAFF. The CDR3 region has the DNA TGTGCCAGCAGTTTAGCGGAGGGGGCTGTGGCTTTCTTT.